These T cell receptor beta chains were read from a single sample in a study of blood T cells in healthy people across ages. TCRdb re-derived calls from the 5' RACE reads in MiXCR, one entry per CDR3 protein. The sample carries more than 1 million distinct CDR3 sequences, under 45% recorded once. Sequenced material: blood. All receptors derive from a woman aged 55-69 years in good health. Each CDR3 is given with its conserved first and last residue. The order of the fields is D gene, V gene, J gene, clone size, CDR3 DNA, CDR3 protein. D genes are given only for firm matches. Clone sizes are given selectively: once, few, many, or a class where the clone is expanded.

d_gene: TRBD2; v_gene: TRBV7-3; j_gene: TRBJ2-1; abundance: -; CDR3nt: TGTGCCAGCAGTAAGCGGGATCCCTCAGGTGGGCAGTTCTTC; CDR3aa: CASSKRDPSGGQFF
d_gene: -; v_gene: TRBV28; j_gene: TRBJ2-7; abundance: once; CDR3nt: TGTGCCAGCAGTGTATCGGGGGATCCCTACGAGCAGTACTTC; CDR3aa: CASSVSGDPYEQYF
d_gene: -; v_gene: TRBV20-1; j_gene: TRBJ2-1; abundance: -; CDR3nt: TGCAGTGCTAGGACCCGGCCGTTGCGGAACAATGAGCAGTTCTTC; CDR3aa: CSARTRPLRNNEQFF
d_gene: -; v_gene: TRBV6-5; j_gene: TRBJ1-2; abundance: -; CDR3nt: TGTGCCAGCGGGGCGGACCGGGGACCCTATGGCTACACCTTC; CDR3aa: CASGADRGPYGYTF
d_gene: TRBD2; v_gene: TRBV10-3; j_gene: TRBJ2-2; abundance: -; CDR3nt: TGTGCCATCAGTGAGACTAGCGCTAACACCGGGGAGCTGTTTTTT; CDR3aa: CAISETSANTGELFF
d_gene: -; v_gene: TRBV7-9; j_gene: TRBJ2-3; abundance: -; CDR3nt: TGTGCCAGCAGCTTAGTTGGTTCTAGGCGCACAGATACGCAGTATTTT; CDR3aa: CASSLVGSRRTDTQYF
d_gene: TRBD2; v_gene: TRBV5-1; j_gene: TRBJ2-5; abundance: -; CDR3nt: TGCGCCAGCAAGCGGGATTCCTATCAAGAGACCCAGTACTTC; CDR3aa: CASKRDSYQETQYF
d_gene: TRBD2; v_gene: TRBV27; j_gene: TRBJ2-7; abundance: few; CDR3nt: TGTGCCAGCAGTTTAAGACGAGCGGGAGGGTACGAGCAGTACTTC; CDR3aa: CASSLRRAGGYEQYF
d_gene: -; v_gene: TRBV10-1; j_gene: TRBJ2-3; abundance: -; CDR3nt: TGCGCCAGCAGTGAGGGGGGCAGCGGGATCAGCACAGATACGCAGTATTTT; CDR3aa: CASSEGGSGISTDTQYF
d_gene: TRBD2; v_gene: TRBV6-5; j_gene: TRBJ2-1; abundance: -; CDR3nt: TGTGCCAGCAGTACGGGACTATCGGGAGTCGATGAGCAGTTCTTC; CDR3aa: CASSTGLSGVDEQFF
d_gene: TRBD2; v_gene: TRBV29-1; j_gene: TRBJ2-1; abundance: few; CDR3nt: TGCAGCGGTGGGACTAGCAAAATCTCCTACAATGAGCAGTTCTTC; CDR3aa: CSGGTSKISYNEQFF
d_gene: TRBD2; v_gene: TRBV10-3; j_gene: TRBJ2-7; abundance: few; CDR3nt: TGTGCCATCAGTGAGTCGATTCGCGGGAGGGTCTACGAGCAGTACTTC; CDR3aa: CAISESIRGRVYEQYF
d_gene: TRBD1; v_gene: TRBV9; j_gene: TRBJ1-2; abundance: -; CDR3nt: TGTGCCAGCAGCGGACCGAAGGACAGGGCGGCCTATGGCTACACCTTC; CDR3aa: CASSGPKDRAAYGYTF
d_gene: -; v_gene: TRBV20-1; j_gene: TRBJ2-7; abundance: -; CDR3nt: TGCAGTGTCGCAACCGCCGCGACCGGGGGCCAGCAGTACTTC; CDR3aa: CSVATAATGGQQYF
d_gene: -; v_gene: TRBV29-1; j_gene: TRBJ1-1; abundance: -; CDR3nt: TGCAGCGTTGAGGGCAGGGTCATGAACACTGAAGCTTTCTTT; CDR3aa: CSVEGRVMNTEAFF
d_gene: TRBD1; v_gene: TRBV24-1; j_gene: TRBJ2-6; abundance: -; CDR3nt: TGTGCCACCAGTGGTCAACAGGGGGGATTCGGGGCCAACGTCCTGACTTTC; CDR3aa: CATSGQQGGFGANVLTF
d_gene: TRBD1; v_gene: TRBV28; j_gene: TRBJ2-7; abundance: few; CDR3nt: TGTGCCAGCGACAGGGGGCCCAACGAGCAGTACTTC; CDR3aa: CASDRGPNEQYF
d_gene: TRBD1; v_gene: TRBV28; j_gene: TRBJ1-2; abundance: -; CDR3nt: TGTGCCAGCAGCACCGGGACAGTAAACTATGGCTACACCTTC; CDR3aa: CASSTGTVNYGYTF
d_gene: -; v_gene: TRBV30; j_gene: TRBJ2-1; abundance: -; CDR3nt: TGTGCCTGGAGCCCCCAGGACAATGAGCAGTTCTTC; CDR3aa: CAWSPQDNEQFF
d_gene: -; v_gene: TRBV6-5; j_gene: TRBJ2-7; abundance: few; CDR3nt: TGTGCCAGCAGCCTGGGACGCCGAAGCTCCTACGAGCAGTACTTC; CDR3aa: CASSLGRRSSYEQYF
d_gene: -; v_gene: TRBV2; j_gene: TRBJ1-2; abundance: -; CDR3nt: TGTGCCAGCAGTGGAGGACCAAACTATGGCTACACCTTC; CDR3aa: CASSGGPNYGYTF
d_gene: TRBD2; v_gene: TRBV11-2; j_gene: TRBJ2-5; abundance: -; CDR3nt: TGTGCCAGCAGCGAAGGACTAGCGGGAGCTCCGGAGACCCAGTACTTC; CDR3aa: CASSEGLAGAPETQYF
d_gene: -; v_gene: TRBV27; j_gene: TRBJ1-4; abundance: few; CDR3nt: TGTGCCAGCAGCTTCGGGACGGCCAGATGGACTAATGAAAAACTGTTTTTT; CDR3aa: CASSFGTARWTNEKLFF
d_gene: -; v_gene: TRBV4-1; j_gene: TRBJ1-4; abundance: -; CDR3nt: TGCGCCAGCAGCCAAGTACAGGGTAATGAAAAACTGTTTTTT; CDR3aa: CASSQVQGNEKLFF
d_gene: -; v_gene: TRBV27; j_gene: TRBJ2-7; abundance: few; CDR3nt: TGTGCCAGCAGTCAAGTCGGGACATCCAAGAGGTACGAGCAGTACTTC; CDR3aa: CASSQVGTSKRYEQYF
d_gene: -; v_gene: TRBV3-1; j_gene: TRBJ2-4; abundance: many; CDR3nt: TGTGCCAGCAGCCAAGGACAAAACATTCAGTACTTC; CDR3aa: CASSQGQNIQYF
d_gene: TRBD1; v_gene: TRBV29-1; j_gene: TRBJ2-1; abundance: -; CDR3nt: TGCAGCTCCACGACAGGGGGCCTAAATGAGCAGTTCTTC; CDR3aa: CSSTTGGLNEQFF
d_gene: -; v_gene: TRBV27; j_gene: TRBJ2-1; abundance: few; CDR3nt: TGTGCCAGCAGTTTATCGCAGGGAAATGAGCAGTTCTTC; CDR3aa: CASSLSQGNEQFF
d_gene: -; v_gene: TRBV12-3/TRBV12-4; j_gene: TRBJ2-3; abundance: many; CDR3nt: TGTGCCAGCAGGGGGCGAGATACGCAGTATTTT; CDR3aa: CASRGRDTQYF
d_gene: -; v_gene: TRBV3-1; j_gene: TRBJ2-7; abundance: -; CDR3nt: TGTGCCAGCAGCCACTTGGGACCCGAGCAGTACTTC; CDR3aa: CASSHLGPEQYF
d_gene: TRBD1; v_gene: TRBV7-2; j_gene: TRBJ1-5; abundance: -; CDR3nt: TGTGCCAGCAGCTTAGTCGGGACAGGGGAGGGTCAGCCCCAGCATTTT; CDR3aa: CASSLVGTGEGQPQHF
d_gene: -; v_gene: TRBV14; j_gene: TRBJ1-2; abundance: many; CDR3nt: TGTGCCAGCAGCCAAGGACACGTCTATGGCTACACCTTC; CDR3aa: CASSQGHVYGYTF
d_gene: TRBD1; v_gene: TRBV6-5; j_gene: TRBJ1-6; abundance: few; CDR3nt: TGTGCCAGCAGTTCTATCAAGGGCAGGGGGCTCTCACCCCTCCACTTT; CDR3aa: CASSSIKGRGLSPLHF
d_gene: TRBD2; v_gene: TRBV12-5; j_gene: TRBJ2-3; abundance: -; CDR3nt: TGTGCTAGTGCCCTAGCGGGAGGAAGGAGGGCGGCAGATACGCAGTATTTT; CDR3aa: CASALAGGRRAADTQYF
d_gene: TRBD1; v_gene: TRBV28; j_gene: TRBJ2-3; abundance: few; CDR3nt: TGTGCCAGCAGTTTAACCGGGACAGCGAGCACAGATACGCAGTATTTT; CDR3aa: CASSLTGTASTDTQYF
d_gene: -; v_gene: TRBV3-1; j_gene: TRBJ2-7; abundance: -; CDR3nt: TGTGCCAGCAGCCAAGAGACAGTCTACAATGAGCAGTACTTC; CDR3aa: CASSQETVYNEQYF
d_gene: TRBD1; v_gene: TRBV2; j_gene: TRBJ2-5; abundance: -; CDR3nt: TGTGCCAGCAGCCCCCGGGACAGGGGGCGTTGGGAGACCCAGTACTTC; CDR3aa: CASSPRDRGRWETQYF
d_gene: -; v_gene: TRBV27; j_gene: TRBJ2-3; abundance: -; CDR3nt: TGTGCCAGCAGCCGCGGAACAACCCGCACAGATACGCAGTATTTT; CDR3aa: CASSRGTTRTDTQYF
d_gene: TRBD2; v_gene: TRBV3-1; j_gene: TRBJ2-1; abundance: -; CDR3nt: TGTGCCAGCAGCCAAGACGTCGGGGAGGGCAATGAGCAGTTCTTC; CDR3aa: CASSQDVGEGNEQFF
d_gene: TRBD1; v_gene: TRBV5-1; j_gene: TRBJ1-1; abundance: -; CDR3nt: TGCGCCAGCAGCTTGGGGAAGACAGGGACGAACACTGAAGCTTTCTTT; CDR3aa: CASSLGKTGTNTEAFF